A single sample is the source of the 19 T cell receptor beta chains below, sequenced in a study of T cell repertoires in cytomegalovirus infection. Their cognate antigens are unknown. TCRdb recomputed calls from the reads with MiXCR, one row per CDR3 protein. The sample lists around 900,000 distinct CDR3 sequences; under 40% were seen once. Source: cultured CD8+ T cells from PBMCs, taken from culture after CMV antigen stimulation. These receptor sequences come from a human donor in good health (CMV status not recorded). Some clones in this sample may be carry-over from other donors' samples.

This clonotype was counted a few times. The genes are TRBV2 and TRBJ1-5; D unresolved. Between the trimmed V and J ends, which lost 0 bases and 1 base, there was a span of 10 bases. CDR3 length: 16 amino acids. Germline V lookup: CDR1 SNHLY, CDR2 FYNNEI. The CDR3 sequence: CASSEAPDGSNQPQHF. CDR3 DNA sequence: TGTGCCAGCAGTGAAGCCCCGGACGGAAGCAATCAGCCCCAGCATTTT.

This clonotype was seen a few times. The chain is built from TRBV6-5 and TRBJ2-1; TRBD2 agrees at 9 bases. CDR3 length equals 17 residues. Trimming at V came to 0 bases and at J to 5 bases, leaving 8 bases not matched to a gene. Germline V gives CDR1 MNHEY, CDR2 SVGAGI. In DNA form, the CDR3 reads TGTGCCAGCAGTTACTCGGGGTTCCAGCGGGAGGACAATGAGCAGTTCTTC. The encoded protein is CASSYSGFQREDNEQFF.

This chain joins TRBV4-1 and TRBJ1-4, with 12 bases identical to TRBD1. V dropped 3 bases and J dropped 1; count of bases not matched to a gene: 9. This CDR3 contains 19 residues. Germline-derived CDR1 and CDR2 are MGHRA and YSYEKL. The CDR3, as DNA: TGCGCCAGCAGCCATGGGGCCGGGACAGGGGGCGAAACTAATGAAAAACTGTTTTTT. The encoded protein is CASSHGAGTGGETNEKLFF.

This chain connects TRBV9 to TRBJ2-5, with D possibly being TRBD1 (5 bases). Germline V CDR1 and CDR2: SGDLS, YYNGEE. This CDR3 spans 14 amino acids. V was trimmed by 3 bases and J by 1 base, leaving 10 bases between them. The CDR3 DNA reads as TGTGCCAGCAGCGCCACAGGCGTCCAAGAGACCCAGTACTTC. Its protein product is CASSATGVQETQYF.

In its sample, this clonotype was seen a few times. The V call is TRBV5-1, the J call TRBJ2-3; a possible D gene is TRBD2 (7 bases). CDR1 and CDR2 from the germline V gene are SGHRS and YFSETQ. The V and J ends lost 4 bases and 6 bases respectively, with 21 bases between them. CDR3 length: 16 residues. CDR3 protein: CASSLLGGAISDTQYF. DNA for the CDR3: TGCGCCAGCAGCCTCTTGGGGGGGGCAATCTCGGATACGCAGTATTTT.

This clonotype was picked up many times. This chain connects TRBV7-2 to TRBJ1-5, with 9 positions matching TRBD1. The CDR3 is 15 residues long. Germline CDR1 is SGHTA and CDR2 is FQGNSA. The junction had 4 bases not matched to a gene; V was cut back by 4 bases and J by 3 bases. The CDR3 DNA follows: TGTGCCAGCAGCTCCGGGACAGGGTTCAATCAGCCCCAGCATTTT. Encoded protein: CASSSGTGFNQPQHF.

This clonotype has ten or more counts. V gene TRBV12-3 or TRBV12-4 combines with J gene TRBJ2-7, with TRBD1 identical over 9 bases. The V segment lost 0 bases and the J segment 3 bases; nucleotides outside the gene matches: 0. The CDR3 contains 14 residues. The CDR3 loop reads CASSLATGGYEQYF. In DNA form, the CDR3 reads TGTGCCAGCAGTTTAGCGACAGGGGGCTACGAGCAGTACTTC.

The chain recombines TRBV4-1 with TRBJ1-1; TRBD1 might be the D (5 bases). From germline, CDR1 is MGHRA and CDR2 YSYEKL. There are 16 residues in the CDR3. V gave up 0 bases and J gave up 2 bases, with 13 bases separating them. CDR3 region: CASSQEARALNTEAFF. In nucleotides, the CDR3 is TGCGCCAGCAGCCAAGAAGCCAGGGCCTTAAACACTGAAGCTTTCTTT.

This clonotype was picked up a small number of times. The J gene is TRBJ1-1, the V gene TRBV4-3; tentative D call: TRBD1 (6 bases). V lost 1 base and J 4 bases, leaving 10 bases between the germline ends. The CDR3 is 14 residues long. The germline V gene has CDR1 LGHNA and CDR2 YSLEER. The CDR3 spells CASSQVQGLTEAFF. CDR3 sequence (DNA): TGCGCCAGCAGCCAAGTGCAGGGGCTCACTGAAGCTTTCTTT.

The chain couples TRBV4-3 to TRBJ2-3; 7 positions agree with TRBD2. Germline V CDR1 and CDR2: LGHNA, YSLEER. J was trimmed by 5 bases and V by 0 bases; bases with no gene match: 8. This CDR3 region has 16 residues. This CDR3 reads CASSQELAEWIDTQYF. CDR3 sequence (DNA): TGCGCCAGCAGCCAAGAGCTAGCGGAGTGGATAGATACGCAGTATTTT.

J is TRBJ1-2 and V is TRBV7-9; D call uncertain. The germline CDR1 and CDR2 sequences are SEHNR and FQNEAQ (reference sequence). Trimming cost V 2 bases and J 2 bases, with 18 bases left between them. The CDR3 consists of 17 residues. The CDR3 loop is CASSLLAERLSNYGYTF. CDR3 coding DNA: TGTGCCAGCAGCTTACTGGCGGAAAGGCTCTCCAACTATGGCTACACCTTC.

This clonotype appeared many times. In DNA form, the CDR3 reads TGTGCCAGCAGCCTCCGCGGGGGGCTCAATGAGCAGTTCTTC. This sequence encodes CASSLRGGLNEQFF. The V gene is TRBV7-9, the J gene TRBJ2-1; 8 bases are shared with TRBD2. The germline V gene encodes CDR1 SEHNR and CDR2 FQNEAQ (reference sequence). The V and J ends lost 5 bases and 6 bases, in that order; junction bases with no gene match: 6. CDR3 length: 14 amino acids.

This clonotype was seen ten or more times. This chain joins TRBV7-2 and TRBJ2-3; the match to TRBD2 covers 8 bases. From germline, CDR1 is SGHTA and CDR2 FQGNSA. CDR3 length: 17 residues. The V and J ends lost 8 bases and 0 bases, in that order; junction bases with no gene match: 13. The CDR3 protein is CASEDERGQSSTDTQYF. DNA of the CDR3: TGTGCCAGCGAGGACGAGCGGGGGCAATCAAGCACAGATACGCAGTATTTT.

The J gene is TRBJ2-3, the V gene TRBV12-3 or TRBV12-4; the D is unclear. V lost 4 bases to trimming and J lost 5 bases, with 13 bases between them. This CDR3 spans 14 amino acids. CDR3 nucleotide sequence: TGTGCCAGCAGTTCGGCTTTTCAGAGAGATACGCAGTATTTT. It specifies CASSSAFQRDTQYF.

This clonotype was detected a few times. V is TRBV7-2 and J is TRBJ1-3; maybe TRBD1 (5 bases). V gave up 5 bases and J gave up 0 bases, with 20 bases separating them. Germline CDR1 and CDR2: SGHTA and FQGNSA. The CDR3 sequence is 18 residues long. CDR3 coding DNA: TGTGCCAGCAGCCACGCGACAGTCCCACATTTCTCTGGAAACACCATATATTTT. Its translation: CASSHATVPHFSGNTIYF.

Ten or more counts support this clonotype. The genes are TRBV7-6 and TRBJ2-1; 9 bases map to TRBD1. This CDR3 contains 13 residues. With V trimmed by 8 bases and J by 8 bases, 7 bases remained unmatched. Germline V lookup: CDR1 SGHVS, CDR2 FNYEAQ. In DNA form, the CDR3 reads TGTGCCAGCGGCGGGACAGGGATCGATGAGCAGTTCTTC. This translates into CASGGTGIDEQFF.

V usage is TRBV6-2 or TRBV6-3 and J usage is TRBJ2-1; the match to TRBD2 covers 7 bases. V was clipped by 10 bases and J by 10 bases; unmatched bases: 4. Germline V CDR1 and CDR2: MNHEY, SVGEGT. There are 10 residues in the CDR3. CDR3 sequence (DNA): TGTGCCACCGGGGGAGGGGAGCAGTTCTTC. Its protein product is CATGGGEQFF.

This clonotype was counted between two and nine times. The chain carries TRBV7-9 and TRBJ2-5; D gene unclear. CDR1 and CDR2 (germline): SEHNR, FQNEAQ (reference sequence). V lost 1 base to trimming and J lost 9 bases, with 9 bases between them. The CDR3 length is 12 residues. DNA for the CDR3: TGTGCCAGCAGCTTAGGGTCCAAGGCCCAGTACTTC. This translates into CASSLGSKAQYF.

The J gene is TRBJ1-4, the V gene TRBV4-3; 9 positions match TRBD1. Germline V gene data show CDR1 as LGHNA and CDR2 as YSLEER. With 2 bases clipped from V and 8 bases from J, the junction kept 9 bases outside the gene matches. The CDR3 runs to 16 residues. The CDR3 reads CASSQQRGQGGEKLFF. The CDR3 coding sequence is TGCGCCAGCAGCCAACAGCGGGGACAGGGTGGCGAAAAACTGTTTTTT.